Described below is a single TCR beta chain sequence and its context. Antigen: not known. Original methodology: Junction-only sequences without quality scores came from ImmunoSEQ, so filtering differed. Using immunoSEQ multiplex PCR, the repertoire was profiled, and TCRdb retains in-frame clones only, with some absent. That table furnishes V, J and clone size, whereas the DNA furnished D and trimming. The sample lists 2.3 million or so clones, 90% to 95% occurring once. This sample is drawn from a study of shared clonotypes between healthy human individuals. Study-wide background: Contributing individuals were a couple of females and a few males aged 18 to 49. Regarding the study as a whole: In general, naive subsets displayed greater estimated richness than memory subsets did.

This CDR3 comprises 16 residues. Germline CDR1 is MGHDK and CDR2 is SYGVNS. V lost 7 bases, J lost 7 bases, and 14 bases stayed unmatched. The receptor was derived from a man younger than 35 in good health. Some clones in this sample may be carry-over from other donors' samples. The chain combines TRBV25-1 with TRBJ2-2; 8 nucleotides match TRBD1. The sample taken for sequencing was naive CD4+ T cells from PBMCs. Regarding subset: CD45RA+ positively selected. CDR3 region: CASTGGTGYSNGELFF. Here the CDR3 DNA reads TGTGCCAGCACCGGAGGGACAGGTTATAGTAACGGGGAGCTGTTTTTT.